This T cell receptor (beta chain) was retrieved from a study of blood T cell repertoires in COVID-19. In germline, CDR1 is SQVTM, CDR2 ANQGSEA. The CDR3 consists of 12 residues. The V segment lost 7 bases and the J segment 3 bases; nucleotides outside the gene matches: 5. Using immunoSEQ multiplex PCR, the repertoire was profiled, and TCRdb retains in-frame clones only, with some absent. The sample has a few hundred thousand clones, around 87% seen once. The receptor's source is a woman in her 50s with acute or convalescent COVID-19. The chain couples TRBV29-1 to TRBJ2-5; TRBD1 aligns across 7 bases. The sequenced sample was peripheral blood. In DNA, the CDR3 is TGCAGCGGGGCTACAGGGGAAGAGACCCAGTACTTC. Its translation is CSGATGEETQYF.